The 2 T cell receptor beta chains given below trace back to one sample, sequenced in a study of cytomegalovirus exposure and HLA in healthy donors. Primers included in the PCR were 60 Vbeta and 13 Jbeta primers. Sequencing used immunoSEQ multiplex PCR; TCRdb keeps in-frame clones, though not all of them. The data show about 260,000 clones, 70% to 90% seen once. The sample consisted of PBMCs. These receptors all stem from a middle-aged woman in good health and CMV-seropositive.

The chain recombines TRBV2 with TRBJ2-1; TRBD1 matches at 7 bases. With V trimmed by 7 bases and J by 5 bases, 5 bases remained unmatched. In germline, CDR1 is SNHLY, CDR2 FYNNEI. This CDR3 has 13 residues. The CDR3 bases are TGTGCCAGCAAGGGGCAGGGGGACAATGAGCAGTTCTTC. This codes for CASKGQGDNEQFF.

The V call is TRBV5-4, the J call TRBJ2-1; 7 bases fit TRBD2. The V gene's germline CDR1 is SGHNT and CDR2 YYREEE (reference sequence). Trimming took 3 bases from V and 4 from J; bases not matched to a gene: 7. This CDR3 contains 15 residues. CDR3 protein: CASSWGGEAYNEQFF. CDR3 nucleotide sequence: TGTGCCAGCAGCTGGGGGGGAGAAGCGTACAATGAGCAGTTCTTC. Variable domain in full (rest from reference TRBV5-4 and TRBJ2-1): ETGVTQSPTHLIKTRGQQVTLRCSSQSGHNTVSWYQQALGQGPQFIFQYYREEENGRGNFPPRFSGLQFPNYSSELNVNALELDDSALYLCASSWGGEAYNEQFFGPGTRLTVL.